The clone carrying this TCR beta chain came up once. This CDR3 has 13 amino acids. Germline V gives CDR1 SGHRS, CDR2 YFSETQ. Trimming shortened V by 0 bases and J by 12 bases, and 15 bases separated the two germline ends. Data came from immunoSEQ multiplex PCR; TCRdb stores just in-frame clones and leaves some out. The sample records about 300,000 clones, around nine tenths being singletons. This specimen comes from a study of blood T cell repertoires in COVID-19. At the level of the study: Acute and convalescent COVID-19 samples came from the United States, Italy and Spain.

This rearrangement joins TRBV5-1 to TRBJ1-2; D is perhaps TRBD1 (5 bases). Material: PBMCs or T cells enriched from blood (not recorded which). The TCR sequence derives from a woman between 18 and 30 years old who had recovered from COVID-19. The CDR3 region has the DNA TGCGCCAGCAGCTTGGCCTTGGGGGGTCATCACACCTTC. Translation gives CASSLALGGHHTF.